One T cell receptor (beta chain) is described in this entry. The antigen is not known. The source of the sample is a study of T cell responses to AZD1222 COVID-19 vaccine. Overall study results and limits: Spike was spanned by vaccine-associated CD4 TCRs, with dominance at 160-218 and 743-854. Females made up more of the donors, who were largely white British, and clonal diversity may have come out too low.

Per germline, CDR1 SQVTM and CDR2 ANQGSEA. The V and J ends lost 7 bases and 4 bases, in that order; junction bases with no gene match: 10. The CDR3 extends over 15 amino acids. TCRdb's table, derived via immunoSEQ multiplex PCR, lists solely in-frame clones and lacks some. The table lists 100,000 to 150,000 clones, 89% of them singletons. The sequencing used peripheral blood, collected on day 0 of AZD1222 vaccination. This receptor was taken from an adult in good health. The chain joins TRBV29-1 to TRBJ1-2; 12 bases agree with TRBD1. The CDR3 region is CSASGTGGFIYGYTF. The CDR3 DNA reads TGCAGCGCCTCCGGGACAGGGGGCTTTATCTATGGCTACACCTTC.